These T cell receptor beta chains were read from a single sample in a study of blood T cell repertoires in COVID-19. Generated by immunoSEQ multiplex PCR, the TCRdb table keeps only in-frame clones and is missing some. The sample has roughly 220,000 clones; about four fifths are singletons. The specimen was peripheral blood. The source of these receptors is a woman older than 75 with COVID-19, enrolled during active disease. The CDR3 runs from the conserved cysteine through the conserved F or W.

cdr3_aa: CASSEQVMNTEAFF
j_call: TRBJ1-1
v_call: TRBV28

cdr3_aa: CSVGGDYGYTF
j_call: TRBJ1-2
v_call: TRBV20-1

cdr3_aa: CASSPTGGDNEKLFF
j_call: TRBJ1-4
v_call: TRBV28

cdr3_aa: CASSLHRASYEQYF
j_call: TRBJ2-7
v_call: TRBV6-5

cdr3_aa: CASSLGGPSYNEQFF
j_call: TRBJ2-1
v_call: TRBV7-3

cdr3_aa: CASSQALNRHGYTF
j_call: TRBJ1-2
v_call: TRBV3-1/TRBV3-2

cdr3_aa: CASSYSNGAYEQYF
j_call: TRBJ2-7
v_call: TRBV6-5

cdr3_aa: CASSPTSRTEAFF
j_call: TRBJ1-1
v_call: TRBV12-3/TRBV12-4

cdr3_aa: CASSLTGNTEAFF
j_call: TRBJ1-1
v_call: TRBV7-9

cdr3_aa: CASTRLVPRGEQYF
j_call: TRBJ2-7
v_call: TRBV28

cdr3_aa: CASSQGTGGEKLFF
j_call: TRBJ1-4
v_call: TRBV4-3

cdr3_aa: CASSRPSGNSPLHF
j_call: TRBJ1-6
v_call: TRBV7-9

cdr3_aa: CASSYSRGATNEKLFF
j_call: TRBJ1-4
v_call: TRBV6-6

cdr3_aa: CASRRGTGELFF
j_call: TRBJ2-2
v_call: TRBV2

cdr3_aa: CASRDRVTTYEQYF
j_call: TRBJ2-7
v_call: TRBV27

cdr3_aa: CASSLERRGYTF
j_call: TRBJ1-2
v_call: TRBV12-3/TRBV12-4

cdr3_aa: CASTRGDTQYF
j_call: TRBJ2-3
v_call: TRBV6-5

cdr3_aa: CASSYDMNTEAFF
j_call: TRBJ1-1
v_call: TRBV5-4

cdr3_aa: CASSQFLGQGSQPQHF
j_call: TRBJ1-5
v_call: TRBV18

cdr3_aa: CASSLDQGFNYEQYF
j_call: TRBJ2-7
v_call: TRBV7-9

cdr3_aa: CASSLRTGPNEKLFF
j_call: TRBJ1-4
v_call: TRBV7-9

cdr3_aa: CASSKAGGDSPLHF
j_call: TRBJ1-6
v_call: TRBV6-1

cdr3_aa: CASSSKGGFSNQPQHF
j_call: TRBJ1-5
v_call: TRBV19

cdr3_aa: CASSQDLGGSYYTF
j_call: TRBJ1-2
v_call: TRBV14

cdr3_aa: CASSYRRGGTDTQYF
j_call: TRBJ2-3
v_call: TRBV6-5

cdr3_aa: CASSQGASTEAFF
j_call: TRBJ1-1
v_call: TRBV18

cdr3_aa: CASSESFYRGNQPQHF
j_call: TRBJ1-5
v_call: TRBV10-2

cdr3_aa: CASSFVGTGYNEQFF
j_call: TRBJ2-1
v_call: TRBV5-1

cdr3_aa: CASSSGIRLTGNTIYF
j_call: TRBJ1-3
v_call: TRBV19

cdr3_aa: CASSLVRHPGELFF
j_call: TRBJ2-2
v_call: TRBV5-1

cdr3_aa: CASSLRQGGNYGYTF
j_call: TRBJ1-2
v_call: TRBV19

cdr3_aa: CASSRRGAEAFF
j_call: TRBJ1-1
v_call: TRBV6-2/TRBV6-3

cdr3_aa: CASSEDRNYGYTF
j_call: TRBJ1-2
v_call: TRBV2

cdr3_aa: CAWSRGGELFF
j_call: TRBJ2-2
v_call: TRBV30

cdr3_aa: CASSFGTATYEQYF
j_call: TRBJ2-7
v_call: TRBV6-2/TRBV6-3

cdr3_aa: CASSQTVSTNTEAFF
j_call: TRBJ1-1
v_call: TRBV3-1/TRBV3-2

cdr3_aa: CASSPRRVEGVNTEAFF
j_call: TRBJ1-1
v_call: TRBV7-3

cdr3_aa: CASSQEVLVRQTQYF
j_call: TRBJ2-5
v_call: TRBV4-3

cdr3_aa: CASSVGQGARQPQHF
j_call: TRBJ1-5
v_call: TRBV10-2

cdr3_aa: CASRGTSGRTYNEQFF
j_call: TRBJ2-1
v_call: TRBV5-1

cdr3_aa: CASSERSGGTEAFF
j_call: TRBJ1-1
v_call: TRBV2

cdr3_aa: CASSSDSNTGELFF
j_call: TRBJ2-2
v_call: TRBV7-3

cdr3_aa: CASSQTGGRRRGELFF
j_call: TRBJ2-2
v_call: TRBV4-1

cdr3_aa: CASSIDLGRGPPEAFF
j_call: TRBJ1-1
v_call: TRBV19

cdr3_aa: CASSLTSSNEQFF
j_call: TRBJ2-1
v_call: TRBV5-5

cdr3_aa: CASSSRTDYREQYF
j_call: TRBJ2-7
v_call: TRBV5-1

cdr3_aa: CSAGGTDTQYF
j_call: TRBJ2-3
v_call: TRBV20-1

cdr3_aa: CASSLRTGWRNEQYF
j_call: TRBJ2-7
v_call: TRBV5-4

cdr3_aa: CAWREREGEAFF
j_call: TRBJ1-1
v_call: TRBV30

cdr3_aa: CANRVSGNTIYF
j_call: TRBJ1-3
v_call: TRBV30

cdr3_aa: CASSLVAGLAGETQYF
j_call: TRBJ2-5
v_call: TRBV5-1

cdr3_aa: CASSLGIAGIQYEQYF
j_call: TRBJ2-7
v_call: TRBV18

cdr3_aa: CASSLVVVDYGYTF
j_call: TRBJ1-2
v_call: TRBV5-6